The present T cell receptor (beta chain) was sequenced within a study of long-term antiretroviral therapy in people with HIV. Study-wide points: Transplant donor controls retained higher diversity, though diversity increased after ART. Blood collection from the mid-2000s to the late 2010s possibly occurred under older ART regimens.

With survey level as its setting, the immunoSEQ assay was v3.0. The protocol was immunoSEQ multiplex PCR, while the TCRdb copy is restricted to in-frame clones and leaves out a portion. The sample records around 15,000 clones, 70% to 90% being singletons. With respect to this clone: The antigen remains undetermined.

The material sequenced was unsorted PBMCs, taken 0.5 years after starting antiretroviral therapy. This clonotype was obtained from a woman in her 40s with HIV.

Written as DNA, the CDR3 is TGTGCCAGCAGTTTAGCGCGGGGAGGAACTGAAGCTTTCTTT. Translated, it gives CASSLARGGTEAFF. The genes are TRBV27 and TRBJ1-1; D call uncertain. Trimming pared 2 bases from V and 5 bases from J, leaving 12 bases between. CDR1 is MNHEY, CDR2 SMNVEV, per germline (reference sequence). This CDR3 contains 14 residues.